Listed below are T cell receptor beta chains from one sample, sequenced in a study of blood T cell repertoires in COVID-19. Sequenced by immunoSEQ multiplex PCR; TCRdb stores in-frame clones only, minus some. The sample shows about 220,000 clones, approximately 86% of them seen only once. Sequencing used PBMCs or T cells enriched from blood (not recorded which). These receptors all come from a young woman with acute COVID-19. The CDR3 runs from the conserved cysteine through the conserved F or W. A D gene is named only where the DNA matches it firmly. Size tells how often a clone was seen (once, few, many) or the class of an expanded clone, and some rows leave it out.

NA,NA,TRBV5-1,TRBJ2-3,TGCGCCAGCAGCTGGCCAGATGGACAGTTGAGCACAGATACGCAGTATTTT,CASSWPDGQLSTDTQYF
TRBD1,NA,TRBV5-6,TRBJ2-2,TGTGCCAGCAGCTTGGCCGGGTGGGCAGGGGGCGGCACCGGGGAGCTGTTTTTT,CASSLAGWAGGGTGELFF
TRBD2,NA,TRBV7-8,TRBJ2-7,TGTGCCAGCAGCTCCGGACTAGCGGGTGGGTACGAGCAGTACTTC,CASSSGLAGGYEQYF
TRBD1,NA,TRBV6-5,TRBJ1-1,TGTGCCAGCAGTCCTGGGACAGGGGACACTGAAGCTTTCTTT,CASSPGTGDTEAFF
NA,few,TRBV5-1,TRBJ2-5,TGCGCCAGCAGCTTGGGAGTCCAAGAGACCCAGTACTTC,CASSLGVQETQYF
TRBD1,once,TRBV5-1,TRBJ2-7,TGCGCCAGCAGCTCCTACCGCCGGGGACAGGGGGCTTACGAGCAGTACTTC,CASSSYRRGQGAYEQYF
TRBD1,NA,TRBV7-8,TRBJ1-2,TGTGCCAGCAGCTCTCCCGGGACAGACTATGGCTACACCTTC,CASSSPGTDYGYTF
NA,NA,TRBV27,TRBJ1-1,TGTGCCAGCAGTTTACAGGTGAACACTGAAGCTTTCTTT,CASSLQVNTEAFF
NA,once,TRBV27,TRBJ1-1,TGTGCCAGCAGTTTAGCGCGGGACACTGAAGCTTTCTTT,CASSLARDTEAFF
NA,NA,TRBV19,TRBJ1-5,TGTGCCAGTAGTATAGGGGCGGGGGGCTTAGCTTTT,CASSIGAGGLAF
NA,NA,TRBV5-4,TRBJ2-3,TGTGCCAGCAGCTTCAACAGGGAGAGCACAGATACGCAGTATTTT,CASSFNRESTDTQYF
NA,once,TRBV12-3/TRBV12-4,TRBJ1-2,TGTGCCAGCAGTTTACAGGGTTATGGCTACACCTTC,CASSLQGYGYTF
NA,NA,TRBV4-2,TRBJ1-1,TGTGCCAGCAGCCAAGGGTCAGGGGAAGTCCCTGAAGCTTTCTTT,CASSQGSGEVPEAFF
TRBD1,NA,TRBV4-1,TRBJ1-4,TGCGCCAGCAGCCAAGATGGCAGGGGGATTGAAAAACTGTTTTTT,CASSQDGRGIEKLFF
NA,NA,TRBV19,TRBJ1-4,TGTGCCAGTAGCTGGGTACGCGGGGACGATGAAAAACTGTTTTTT,CASSWVRGDDEKLFF
TRBD1,NA,TRBV3-1/TRBV3-2,TRBJ1-1,TGTGCCAGCACCGACAGGGGAACGAACACTGAAGCTTTCTTT,CASTDRGTNTEAFF
NA,NA,TRBV29-1,TRBJ1-2,TGCAGCGTTGAAGTAGGGGTGGGCTATGGCTACACCTTC,CSVEVGVGYGYTF
NA,once,TRBV20-1,TRBJ2-5,TGCAGTGCTAGTCCTCAGGCCCGGACAGAACAAGAGACCCAGTACTTC,CSASPQARTEQETQYF
NA,NA,TRBV19,TRBJ2-5,TGTGCCAGTAGTATTAGTCTACAAGAGACCCAGTACTTC,CASSISLQETQYF
TRBD2,NA,TRBV4-2,TRBJ2-3,TGTGCCAGCAGTTGGAGGACTAGCGGTAGCACAGATACGCAGTATTTT,CASSWRTSGSTDTQYF
TRBD2,few,TRBV4-3,TRBJ2-2,TGCGCCAGCAGGGCGCTAGCGGGGAGGGAGCTGTTTTTT,CASRALAGRELFF
NA,NA,TRBV27,TRBJ2-2,TGTGCCAGTCGAGTAGCCGGGGCCGGGGAGCTGTTTTTT,CASRVAGAGELFF
TRBD2,NA,TRBV18,TRBJ2-5,TGTGCCAGCTCACCGACTAGCGGGGGGGAAGAGACCCAGTACTTC,CASSPTSGGEETQYF
NA,NA,TRBV6-5,TRBJ1-6,TGTGCCAGCAGTTACAGATCAGGAGGGTCACCCCTCCACTTT,CASSYRSGGSPLHF
TRBD1,NA,TRBV2,TRBJ1-4,TGTGCCAGCGCTTCCGACGGGACAGGGGCTGAAAAACTGTTTTTT,CASASDGTGAEKLFF
TRBD2,NA,TRBV5-1,TRBJ2-1,TGCGCCAGCAGCTTGGAGTTAGCGGGGGTGCAGTTCTTC,CASSLELAGVQFF
NA,few,TRBV29-1,TRBJ1-5,TGCAGCGTATCGACTGGGTTAAATCAGCCCCAGCATTTT,CSVSTGLNQPQHF
TRBD1,once,TRBV2,TRBJ1-4,TGTGCCAGCAGTGGGACAGGGGTTGCAACTAATGAAAAACTGTTTTTT,CASSGTGVATNEKLFF
TRBD2,NA,TRBV19,TRBJ2-1,TGTGCCAGTAGCCCGACTAGCGGGGTCTACAATGAGCAGTTCTTC,CASSPTSGVYNEQFF
TRBD1,NA,TRBV19,TRBJ1-4,TGTGCCAGTAGTATTGCTGGGACAGGGCGCGAAAAACTGTTTTTT,CASSIAGTGREKLFF
NA,once,TRBV11-1,TRBJ2-2,TGTGCCAGCAACACAGCTAACACCGGGGAGCTGTTTTTT,CASNTANTGELFF
TRBD2,NA,TRBV10-3,TRBJ2-3,TGTGCCATCACGACCGGGACTAGCGGGGGGCAGGCCAAAGATACGCAGTATTTT,CAITTGTSGGQAKDTQYF
NA,NA,TRBV7-6,TRBJ1-3,TGTGCCAGCAGCGATTACCAGGGTATTAACTCTGGAAACACCATATATTTT,CASSDYQGINSGNTIYF
NA,NA,TRBV6-6,TRBJ2-7,TGTGCCAGCAGTTACAGGGTGGACAGCTCCTACGAGCAGTACTTC,CASSYRVDSSYEQYF
NA,few,TRBV30,TRBJ2-5,TGTGCCTGGAGTGTAGGTCTGGCGGGCCAAGAGACCCAGTACTTC,CAWSVGLAGQETQYF
NA,NA,TRBV6-5,TRBJ2-3,TGTGCCAGCAGTTACTCAAGGACTTATGGCACAGATACGCAGTATTTT,CASSYSRTYGTDTQYF
TRBD1,NA,TRBV19,TRBJ2-1,TGTGCCAGTAGTAATTGGGGACAGGGGTCCTACAATGAGCAGTTCTTC,CASSNWGQGSYNEQFF
NA,NA,TRBV2,TRBJ2-3,TGTGCCAGCGAGGAGACGGTGGATACGCAGTATTTT,CASEETVDTQYF
NA,NA,TRBV20-1,TRBJ1-3,TGCAGTGCTAGTCACAATGGAAACACCATATATTTT,CSASHNGNTIYF
TRBD1,NA,TRBV4-1,TRBJ1-5,TGCGCCAGCAGCCTTTCCGGACAGGGGGCCGGTCAGCCCCAGCATTTT,CASSLSGQGAGQPQHF
TRBD1,once,TRBV6-2/TRBV6-3,TRBJ1-2,TGTGCCAGCAGTTACTCCTCGACAGGGGGCGACGGCTACACCTTC,CASSYSSTGGDGYTF
NA,NA,TRBV7-2,TRBJ2-1,TGTGCCAGCAGCTTAGAACGCGGGGCCCTCAATGAGCAGTTCTTC,CASSLERGALNEQFF